The clone carrying this T cell receptor (beta chain) came up once. The source of the sample is a study of shared clonotypes between healthy human individuals. The V gene lost 0 bases and the J gene lost 2 bases, with 13 bases spanning the gap. The CDR3 contains 15 residues. Germline V gene data show CDR1 as GTSNPN and CDR2 as SVGIG (reference sequence). Authors' processing steps: ImmunoSEQ output lacked quality scores and full-length reads, limiting matched filtering. Sequenced by immunoSEQ multiplex PCR; TCRdb stores in-frame clones only, minus some. Clonal size and the V and J genes are those of that table, whereas D and trimming came from the DNA. The table has more than 850,000 clones, around three quarters seen once.

The receptor was isolated from a man aged 18 to 29 in good health. Some clones in this sample may be carry-over from other donors' samples. This chain connects TRBV30 to TRBJ2-5; D may be TRBD1 (5 bases). The specimen sequenced was memory CD4+ T cells from PBMCs. Subset: CD45RA-negative fraction. The chain's CDR3 is CAWSVLPGRQETQYF. In DNA form, the CDR3 reads TGTGCCTGGAGTGTCTTGCCAGGGCGACAAGAGACCCAGTACTTC.